This T cell receptor (beta chain) appears in the sequencing data of a study of blood T cell repertoires in COVID-19. Study at large: Spain, Italy and the United States supplied samples that represented acute and convalescent COVID-19. PBMCs, B-cell-depleted T cells, or T cells were the source of the cDNA or gDNA that made up the material.

This clone came up a few times. Losses at the gene ends were 7 bases for V and 6 bases for J; bases not matched to a gene: 8. Germline lookup yields CDR1 MNHEY and CDR2 SVGAGI. The CDR3 is 13 residues long. Original data processing: Reference gene primer amplification gave estimated nucleated cell counts. The assay was immunoSEQ multiplex PCR, and TCRdb's table has in-frame clones only and misses some. Clone size and the V and J calls come from that table; the DNA yielded D and trimming. Of over 200,000 clones in the sample, roughly 80% were seen once. The sequencing input was peripheral blood. The rearrangement uses TRBV6-5 and TRBJ1-2; TRBD1 agrees at 7 bases. The receptor's source is a human donor in a cohort sampled during active COVID-19. The CDR3 DNA follows: TGTGCCAGCAAAAGACAGGGATTAAATGGCTACACCTTC. Protein: CASKRQGLNGYTF.